A single T cell receptor (beta chain) is shown here with its context. The antigen is unknown. The donors gave bone marrow, and they were healthy. The sample comes from a study of cytomegalovirus exposure and HLA in healthy donors. The J segment lost 7 bases and the V segment lost 0 bases, leaving 6 bases of the junction unmatched. This CDR3 comprises 14 residues. CDR1 and CDR2 from the germline V gene are SGDLS and YYNGEE. The PCR used 60 Vbeta and 13 Jbeta primers. Assay: immunoSEQ multiplex PCR; the TCRdb copy retains only in-frame clones and omits some. This repertoire includes 100,000 to 150,000 clones. Whole-study findings and limits: The authors confirmed in vitro that three CMV-associated chains were specific for CMV antigens. In an earlier analysis, most TCR beta V segments were productive about 87% or about 30% of the time.

The TCR was taken from a man aged 25-45 years in good health and CMV-seronegative. The chain carries TRBV9 and TRBJ1-1; the match to TRBD1 covers 7 bases. The sample comprised PBMCs. DNA for the CDR3: TGTGCCAGCAGCGTAGAAGGGGGCGTCCGTGAAGCTTTCTTT. Protein product: CASSVEGGVREAFF.